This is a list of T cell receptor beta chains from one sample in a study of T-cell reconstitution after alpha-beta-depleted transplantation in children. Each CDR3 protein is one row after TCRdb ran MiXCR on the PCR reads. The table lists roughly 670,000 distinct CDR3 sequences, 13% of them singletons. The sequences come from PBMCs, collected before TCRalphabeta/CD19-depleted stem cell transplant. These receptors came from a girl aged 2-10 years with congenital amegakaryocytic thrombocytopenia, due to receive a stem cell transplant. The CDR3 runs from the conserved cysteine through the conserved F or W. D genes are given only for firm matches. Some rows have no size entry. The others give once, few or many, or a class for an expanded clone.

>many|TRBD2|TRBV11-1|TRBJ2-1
CASSLAGSGRPSYNEQFF
TGTGCCAGCAGCTTAGCTGGAAGCGGGAGGCCTAGCTACAATGAGCAGTTCTTC
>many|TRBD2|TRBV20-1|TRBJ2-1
CSARDTGLADMSHEQFF
TGCAGTGCTAGAGACACAGGACTAGCGGACATGAGCCATGAGCAGTTCTTC
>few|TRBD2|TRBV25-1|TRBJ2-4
CASSESKGTSGWRGIQYF
TGTGCCAGCAGTGAATCGAAGGGGACTAGCGGGTGGCGCGGCATTCAGTACTTC
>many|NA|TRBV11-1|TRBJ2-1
CASSVTITRVVYDNEQFF
TGTGCCAGCAGCGTGACGATTACCAGGGTGGTTTATGACAATGAGCAGTTCTTC
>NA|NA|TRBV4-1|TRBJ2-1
CATALVPSPDEQFF
TGCGCCACCGCGCTAGTTCCCAGTCCCGATGAGCAGTTCTTC
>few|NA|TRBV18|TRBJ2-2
CASSPPDQNPELFF
TGTGCCAGCTCACCACCCGACCAAAACCCAGAGCTGTTTTTT
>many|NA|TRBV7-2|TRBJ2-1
CASTPGVEVGNEQFF
TGTGCCAGCACCCCCGGGGTTGAAGTTGGCAATGAGCAGTTCTTC
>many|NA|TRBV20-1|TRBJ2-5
CSAAFQETQYF
TGCAGTGCTGCCTTTCAAGAGACCCAGTACTTC
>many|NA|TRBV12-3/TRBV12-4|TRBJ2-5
CASSLTPGETQYF
TGTGCCAGCAGTTTAACTCCCGGGGAGACCCAGTACTTC
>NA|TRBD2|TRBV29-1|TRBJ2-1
CSAATGYWERGSYNEQFF
TGCAGCGCAGCGACCGGATATTGGGAGCGGGGCTCCTACAATGAGCAGTTCTTC
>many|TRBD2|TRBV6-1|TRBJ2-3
CASPSAGDPTDTQYF
TGTGCCAGCCCGTCGGCGGGAGATCCCACAGATACGCAGTATTTT
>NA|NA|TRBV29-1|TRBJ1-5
CSVGGHNQPQHF
TGCAGCGTTGGAGGGCATAATCAGCCCCAGCATTTT
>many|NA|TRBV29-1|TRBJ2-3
CSVEEGGINTDTQYF
TGCAGCGTTGAAGAAGGCGGCATCAACACAGATACGCAGTATTTT
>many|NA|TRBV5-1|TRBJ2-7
CASSLVTGPYEQYF
TGCGCCAGCAGCTTGGTGACAGGACCATACGAGCAGTACTTC
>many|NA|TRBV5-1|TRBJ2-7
CASSTGTVETYEQYF
TGCGCCAGCAGCACGGGGACGGTGGAGACCTACGAGCAGTACTTC
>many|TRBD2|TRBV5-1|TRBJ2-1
CASSLGLPSYNEQFF
TGTGCCAGCAGCTTGGGACTACCCTCCTACAATGAGCAGTTCTTC
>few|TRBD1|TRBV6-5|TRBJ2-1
CASNRDSNEQFF
TGTGCCAGTAACCGGGACAGCAATGAGCAGTTCTTC
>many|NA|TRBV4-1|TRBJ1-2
CASSRPTAGSNYGYTF
TGCGCCAGCAGCCGACCAACAGCGGGGTCTAACTATGGCTACACCTTC
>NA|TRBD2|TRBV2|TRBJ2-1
CASCFIGGSSSGHYNEQFF
TGTGCCAGCTGTTTTATTGGCGGGAGCTCGAGCGGCCACTACAATGAGCAGTTCTTC
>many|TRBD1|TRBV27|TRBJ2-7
CASSFLSPTGESSYEQYF
TGTGCCAGCAGTTTCCTTAGCCCGACAGGGGAGAGCTCCTACGAGCAGTACTTC
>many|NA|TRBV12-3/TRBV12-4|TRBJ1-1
CASSFLIERTEAFF
TGTGCCAGCAGTTTCTTAATTGAGAGGACTGAAGCTTTCTTT
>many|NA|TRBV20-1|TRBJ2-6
CSAVTGANVLTF
TGCAGTGCTGTTACTGGGGCCAACGTCCTGACTTTC
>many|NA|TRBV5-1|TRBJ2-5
CASSQIADQETQYF
TGCGCCAGCAGCCAAATAGCGGACCAAGAGACCCAGTACTTC
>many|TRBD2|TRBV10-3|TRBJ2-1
CAISKPGLADYNEQFF
TGTGCCATCAGTAAACCGGGACTAGCGGACTACAATGAGCAGTTCTTC
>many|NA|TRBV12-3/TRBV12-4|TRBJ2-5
CASSRDGWLTGRPQETQYF
TGTGCCAGCAGTCGTGATGGCTGGTTAACGGGCAGACCACAAGAGACCCAGTACTTC
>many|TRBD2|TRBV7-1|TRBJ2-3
CASSSRPRFETRPSGSPDTQYF
TGTGCCAGCAGCTCCAGACCCCGGTTTGAAACCCGTCCTAGCGGGAGCCCAGATACGCAGTATTTT
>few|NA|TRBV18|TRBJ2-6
CASSPGGANVLTF
TGTGCCAGCTCACCTGGCGGGGCCAACGTCCTGACTTTC
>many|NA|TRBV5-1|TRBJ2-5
CASSLVRSQETQYF
TGCGCCAGCAGCTTGGTCCGGTCCCAAGAGACCCAGTACTTC
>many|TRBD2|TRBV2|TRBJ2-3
CASNGLASDTQYF
TGTGCCAGCAATGGACTAGCCTCAGATACGCAGTATTTT
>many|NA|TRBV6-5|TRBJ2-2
CASSRGVAELFF
TGTGCCAGCTCACGAGGGGTTGCGGAGCTGTTTTTT
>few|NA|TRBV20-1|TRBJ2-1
CSARMGGGSDNEQFF
TGCAGTGCTAGGATGGGTGGGGGAAGCGACAATGAGCAGTTCTTC
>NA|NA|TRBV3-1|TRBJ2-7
CAISQDGGGSYEQYF
TGTGCCATCAGCCAAGATGGAGGGGGCTCCTACGAGCAGTACTTC